This T cell receptor beta chain was identified in a study of control samples from healthy donors and cancer patients (dated by TCRdb to 2020 to 2022). The library was prepared using the immunoSEQ multiplex PCR assay. The source is immuneACCESS, and TCRdb retained only in-frame sequences with V and J called. Part of the clones is not carried over; for the studies checked, unresolved V genes explain less than half of this, and the remainder is unexplained. The sample table records roughly 130,000 clones; over 75% of these occur just once. Together, the top ten hold 2% to 2.5% of the sample. Note on this clone: The antigen it binds to is not known. No base quality information exists; no much larger clone differs at one position.

The CDR3 holds 14 amino acids from the cysteine to the phenylalanine. Of all the DNA, just the CDR3 is kept, 42 bases in frame from base 1. Sequences LNHDA (CDR1) and SQIVND (CDR2) are obtained from the germline V gene (reference sequence). V loses 9 bases at its end and J loses 0 bases; junction bases beyond the gene matches: 4. The TCR comes from a man younger than 35 in good health. In this chain, TRBV19 is recombined with TRBJ1-3; the central 8 bases match TRBD1. The sequenced sample was blood. The CDR3 has the sequence CASGTGSSGNTIYF. The DNA is as follows: TGTGCCAGCGGGACAGGTAGCTCTGGAAACACCATATATTTT. The variable domain in full, with residues beyond the CDR3 obtained from the reference TRBV19 and TRBJ1-3 genes, is DGGITQSPKYLFRKEGQNVTLSCEQNLNHDAMYWYRQDPGQGLRLIYYSQIVNDFQKGDIAEGYSVSREKKESFPLTVTSAQKNPTAFYLCASGTGSSGNTIYFGEGSWLTVV.